Following are 9 T cell receptor beta chains from one sample sequenced in a study of radiotherapy plus CTLA-4 blockade in lung cancer. Repertoires were generated with immunoSEQ multiplex PCR, while TCRdb's copy carries only in-frame clones and drops some. Among 60,000 to 65,000 clones listed, approximately 80% were seen once. Sequencing used peripheral blood, obtained from a patient treated with radiotherapy plus ipilimumab. These TCRs come from a human donor with non-small cell lung cancer who had a complete response to radiotherapy plus ipilimumab.

The V and J genes are TRBV7-6 and TRBJ1-3, with D possibly TRBD1 on 6 matching bases. Trimming took off 5 bases at V and 3 bases at J, with 8 bases between the two ends. CDR1 and CDR2 from the germline V gene are SGHVS and FNYEAQ. This CDR3 comprises 13 residues. The CDR3 region has the DNA TGTGCCAGCAGCCCGGACAGTGGAAACACCATATATTTT. Translating gives CASSPDSGNTIYF. Together with reference TRBV7-6 and TRBJ1-3, the CDR3 gives the full variable domain: GAGVSQSPRYKVTKRGQDVALRCDPISGHVSLYWYRQALGQGPEFLTYFNYEAQQDKSGLPNDRFSAERPEGSISTLTIQRTEQRDSAMYRCASSPDSGNTIYFGEGSWLTVV.

V gene TRBV27 combines with J gene TRBJ1-5, with 7 bases aligning to TRBD1. CDR1 MNHEY and CDR2 SMNVEV come from the germline V gene (reference sequence). Trimming removed 4 bases from V and 7 bases from J; junction bases left unmatched: 7. The CDR3 contains 14 residues. Here the CDR3 reads CASSSWTGSQPQHF. The CDR3 DNA is TGTGCCAGCAGTTCCTGGACAGGCAGCCAGCCCCAGCATTTT.

This chain links TRBV29-1 with TRBJ1-5, with D maybe TRBD1 (5 bases). V lost 6 bases to trimming and J lost 0 bases, with 12 bases between them. The CDR3 consists of 14 residues. Germline CDR1 is SQVTM and CDR2 is ANQGSEA. The DNA for the CDR3 is TGCAGCGTCACCGGGACGGATAGCAATCAGCCCCAGCATTTT. Its protein product is CSVTGTDSNQPQHF.

This clone showed up just a few times. This sequence joins TRBV19 and TRBJ1-2; tentative D call: TRBD1 (5 bases). Germline CDR1 reads LNHDA; CDR2 reads SQIVND (reference sequence). V was cut by 4 bases and J by 2 bases, with 11 bases left in between. The CDR3 spans 14 residues. The DNA for the CDR3 is TGTGCCAGTAGTACGACGACAGCCAACTATGGCTACACCTTC. Protein sequence: CASSTTTANYGYTF.

This chain's CDR3 is CASSLEGYLYEQYF. DNA of the CDR3: TGTGCCAGCAGCTTAGAGGGCTATCTCTACGAGCAGTACTTC. The chain recombines TRBV7-2 with TRBJ2-7; no reliable D call. This CDR3 spans 14 amino acids. The germline gives CDR1 SGHTA, CDR2 FQGNSA. Trimming took 1 base from V and 3 from J, leaving 10 bases between them.

The rearrangement links TRBV6-5 to TRBJ2-1; 8 bases map to TRBD2. V dropped 2 bases and J dropped 6; count of bases not matched to a gene: 9. Germline loops: CDR1 MNHEY, CDR2 SVGAGI. This CDR3 comprises 16 residues. This CDR3 is CASSYAGTRRGNEQFF. In DNA, the CDR3 is TGTGCCAGCAGTTACGCGGGGACTAGGAGAGGCAATGAGCAGTTCTTC.

In this sample, this clone turned up a few times. V and J are TRBV7-2 and TRBJ2-7; D call uncertain. Deletions cut 5 bases from V and 6 bases from J, with 17 bases between. CDR1 and CDR2 (germline): SGHTA, FQGNSA. This CDR3 is built from 14 residues. Here the CDR3 reads CASSIPTSSSEQYF. CDR3 in DNA: TGTGCCAGCAGCATCCCGACATCCTCCAGCGAGCAGTACTTC.

The chain is built from TRBV18 and TRBJ2-1; a weak D match, TRBD2 (5 bases). CDR1 and CDR2 (germline): KGHSH, LQKENI. The CDR3 has 13 amino acids. The V and J ends lost 6 bases and 3 bases respectively, with 9 bases between them. The CDR3 here is CASSPGLYNEQFF. CDR3 coding DNA: TGTGCCAGCTCGCCCGGACTCTACAATGAGCAGTTCTTC.

In this sample, this clone turned up a few times. This sequence joins TRBV18 and TRBJ1-4; D uncertain. Trimming pared 3 bases from V and 4 bases from J, leaving 9 bases between. This CDR3 comprises 14 residues. The germline V gene has CDR1 KGHSH and CDR2 LQKENI. CDR3 residues: CASSPIRNNEKLFF. Written as DNA, the CDR3 is TGTGCCAGCTCACCGATACGTAATAATGAAAAACTGTTTTTT.